Below, one TCR beta chain is given with its context. The clone's antigen remains unknown. No much larger clone is present one base from it, and per-base qualities are unavailable. Measured from the cysteine to the phenylalanine, the CDR3 is 11 residues long. Of the read, only the CDR3 DNA is kept; its 33 bases are in frame from base 1. Trimming costs V 4 bases and J 4 bases, and their ends lie 5 bases apart. CDR1 is given as SGHNT and CDR2 as YYREEE, both from the germline V gene (reference sequence). TCRbeta CDR3 regions were amplified from genomic DNA using the immunoSEQ Assay, a bias-controlled multiplex PCR. The original methods were these. Within the assay, amplification of reference gene primers was used to estimate how many nucleated cells each sample contained. Sequence reads were collapsed and filtered to measure the absolute abundance of every unique TCRbeta CDR3 rearrangement. Productive Simpson clonality was computed per sample as the square root of Simpson's diversity index over productive rearrangements. What TCRdb holds here is the immuneACCESS table cut down to in-frame rearrangements. Part of the clones is not present; checked against another copy, under half of the missing clones reflect an unresolved V gene, and the others are unexplained. V, J and clone size were drawn from that table, and D and trimming were deduced from the DNA. The sample table shows some 160,000 clones, and 80% to 85% are seen once. Approximately 11% of the sample is taken by the ten largest.

Each collaborating institution followed its own protocols to collect whole blood in K2EDTA tubes. Collaborator samples were shipped for TCRbeta analysis as frozen whole blood, isolated PBMCs, or DNA extracted from either sample type. The data derive from a study of blood T cell repertoires in COVID-19 (dated by TCRdb to 2018 to 2020). Background for the entire study: Samples covering the acute and convalescent phases of COVID-19 were provided by collaborators in the United States, Italy and Spain. The dataset comprised deeply sampled blood TCRbeta repertoires from subjects exposed to, actively infected with, or recovered from COVID-19. Samples came from the ongoing ImmuneRACE study (first 160 participants) plus 1,254 subjects from 6 global collaborators. Where available, HLA class I and class II types were taken from metadata supplied by the sample provider and were not determined by assay-based typing. The repertoires were made available in a free public database intended to serve as a resource for research on the immune response to SARS-CoV-2. The prospective study material was composed of cDNA or gDNA derived from T cells, B-cell-depleted T cells, or PBMCs. Nearly every sample came with metadata listing a de-identified subject ID, COVID-19 status, age in years and sex. Overall study outcomes, separate from this receptor: Clinical and demographic metadata were provided uncurated, with the amount varying by source and participant.

The origin of this receptor is a man aged 70-80 years with active or convalescent COVID-19. This receptor chain uses TRBV5-4 and TRBJ2-5; TRBD1 is a possible D gene, resting on 5 matching bases. Material: peripheral blood. The CDR3 has the sequence CASSQGETQYF. At the DNA level, the sequence is TGTGCCAGCAGCCAGGGAGAGACCCAGTACTTC.